The clone carrying this T cell receptor beta chain was seen a handful of times. The data are from a study of blood T cells in healthy people across ages. Sample-barcoded 5' priming and a J-beta primer mix drove a second PCR of about 6 to 12 cycles. TCRdb re-called the 5' RACE reads with MiXCR, one entry per CDR3 protein. The sample shows about 720,000 distinct CDR3 sequences, about 24% of them seen only once. The specimen was blood. This clonotype was obtained from an older man in good health.

The CDR3 nucleotides are TGCAGTGCTAGAGGGATTAGGCGGGACGGCACAGATACGCAGTATTTT. Protein: CSARGIRRDGTDTQYF. V gene TRBV20-1 combines with J gene TRBJ2-3; D might be TRBD2 (6 bases). The germline V and J ends were trimmed by 1 base and 1 base, with 15 bases remaining between them. Germline CDR1 DFQATT, CDR2 SNEGSKA (reference sequence). This CDR3 has 16 residues.